Below are 8 T cell receptor beta chains sequenced from a single sample in a study of CD8 T cells in ankylosing spondylitis (dated by TCRdb to 2016 to 2017). Library generation was performed with 5' RACE. Sequencing instrument: Illumina HiSeq 2500. TCRdb ran its own pipeline on the public reads, namely fastp trimming at Q25 and MiXCR clone calling, and kept in-frame beta chains. All rows with the same CDR3 protein become a single entry with the most common DNA and genes. Within this sample are a few hundred thousand distinct CDR3 sequences, with about a fifth of them counted one time only. In total, the top ten clones hold 3.5% of the sample. Source material: blood, either unsorted or a sorted T cell fraction (not recorded which). The receptors come from a female donor with ankylosing spondylitis or in good health (not recorded which).

The chain employs TRBV6-1 and TRBJ1-2; D is possibly TRBD1 (6 bases). This CDR3 spans 13 amino acids. Germline V lookup: CDR1 MNHNS, CDR2 SASEGT. The V gene lost 7 bases and the J gene lost 6 bases, with 15 bases spanning the gap. The CDR3 sequence: CASTSGQSHGYTF. The CDR3 DNA reads as TGTGCCAGCACCTCTGGACAGTCCCATGGCTACACCTTC.

The chain uses TRBV5-4 and TRBJ1-2, with D possibly matching TRBD1 (6 bases). Trimming removed 1 base at V and 1 base at J, with 11 bases between. The length of the CDR3 is 15 residues. The V gene's germline CDR1 is SGHNT and CDR2 YYREEE (reference sequence). CDR3 loop: CASSLTGRSNYGYTF. Written as DNA, the CDR3 is TGTGCCAGCAGCTTGACAGGGAGGAGTAACTATGGCTACACCTTC.

The chain links TRBV7-2 to TRBJ2-2; 7 nucleotides line up with TRBD1. CDR3 length equals 16 residues. The germline gives CDR1 SGHTA, CDR2 FQGNSA. V was clipped by 4 bases and J by 5 bases; unmatched bases: 10. The CDR3 here is CASSSPTGLGTGELFF. The DNA for the CDR3 is TGTGCCAGCAGCTCCCCGACAGGGTTAGGGACCGGGGAGCTGTTTTTT.

This chain joins TRBV5-6 and TRBJ2-7; TRBD2 is a possible D gene (6 bases). V was cut by 3 bases and J by 0 bases, with 16 bases left in between. In germline, CDR1 is SGHDT, CDR2 YYEEEE. There are 16 residues in the CDR3. The CDR3 reads CASSWGVAMSSYEQYF. The CDR3 DNA reads as TGTGCCAGCAGCTGGGGGGTAGCGATGTCCTCCTACGAGCAGTACTTC.

This clonotype was seen many times. This sequence joins TRBV7-9 and TRBJ2-5; D may match TRBD1 or TRBD2 (5 bases each). The CDR3 loop spans 14 amino acids. Deletions cut 5 bases from V and 4 bases from J, with 14 bases between. Germline V CDR1 and CDR2: SEHNR, FQNEAQ (reference sequence). The CDR3 coding sequence is TGTGCCAGCAGCGCCCGGACTGGGGGAGAGACCCAGTACTTC. This encodes CASSARTGGETQYF.

J is TRBJ2-7 and V is TRBV7-9; tentatively, D is TRBD2 (5 bases). CDR1 and CDR2 (germline): SEHNR, FQNEAQ (reference sequence). The CDR3 loop spans 12 amino acids. V was pared by 1 base and J by 5 bases, with 6 bases between. CDR3 amino acids: CASSLGENEQYF. For the CDR3, the DNA is TGTGCCAGCAGCTTAGGGGAGAACGAGCAGTACTTC.

This chain uses TRBV11-3 with TRBJ1-5; the D is unclear. Trimming shortened V by 5 bases and J by 3 bases, and 11 bases separated the two germline ends. From germline, CDR1 is SGHNT and CDR2 YENEEA. CDR3 size: 14 residues. CDR3: CASSGQAFNQPQHF. CDR3 DNA sequence: TGTGCCAGCAGCGGCCAGGCATTCAATCAGCCCCAGCATTTT.

This clonotype was observed a handful of times. This chain uses TRBV7-7 with TRBJ2-7; TRBD2 matches at 8 bases. Losses at the gene ends were 5 bases for V and 5 bases for J; bases not matched to a gene: 8. CDR3 size: 14 residues. Germline CDR1 is SSHAT and CDR2 is FNYEAQ (reference sequence). As DNA, the CDR3 is TGTGCCAGCAGCGTAGATGGGACTAGTGACGAGCAGTACTTC. It yields the protein CASSVDGTSDEQYF. Complete variable domain (other parts from reference TRBV7-7 and TRBJ2-7): GAGVSQSPRYKVTKRGQDVTLRCDPISSHATLYWYQQALGQGPEFLTYFNYEAQPDKSGLPSDRFSAERPEGSISTLTIQRTEQRDSAMYRCASSVDGTSDEQYFGPGTRLTVT.